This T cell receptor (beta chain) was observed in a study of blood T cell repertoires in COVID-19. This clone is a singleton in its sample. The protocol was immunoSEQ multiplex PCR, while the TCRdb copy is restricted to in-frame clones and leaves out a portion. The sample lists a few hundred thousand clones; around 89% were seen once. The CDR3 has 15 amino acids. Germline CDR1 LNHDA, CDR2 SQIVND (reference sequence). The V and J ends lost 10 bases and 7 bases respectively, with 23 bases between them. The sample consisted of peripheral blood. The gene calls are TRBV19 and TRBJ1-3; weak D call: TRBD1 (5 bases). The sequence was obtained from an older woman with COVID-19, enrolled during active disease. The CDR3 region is CATNGFRGTGNTIYF. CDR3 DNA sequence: TGTGCCACTAACGGTTTTCGGGGGACCGGGAACACCATATATTTT. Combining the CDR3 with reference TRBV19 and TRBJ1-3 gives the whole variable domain DGGITQSPKYLFRKEGQNVTLSCEQNLNHDAMYWYRQDPGQGLRLIYYSQIVNDFQKGDIAEGYSVSREKKESFPLTVTSAQKNPTAFYLCATNGFRGTGNTIYFGEGSWLTVV.